This T cell receptor (beta chain) was recorded in a study of T cell responses to AZD1222 COVID-19 vaccine. About the study: Samples with a second dose at about 4 or about 12 weeks were pooled together. Study-wide points: A mostly white British donor set with more females was recruited, and clonal diversity was possibly underestimated.

In the case of this clone: Antigen unknown.

Profiled with immunoSEQ multiplex PCR; TCRdb holds only in-frame clones, not every one. Among 100,000 to 150,000 clones listed, around 84% were seen once. The sequence came from an adult in good health. The input for sequencing was peripheral blood, taken on day 0 of AZD1222 vaccination.

CDR3 coding DNA: TGTGCCACCAGTGATTCGGGGACAGGGTCCCTCCAGCAGTACTTC. Encoded protein: CATSDSGTGSLQQYF. The chain links TRBV24-1 to TRBJ2-7; TRBD1 agrees at 9 bases. Trimming at V came to 2 bases and at J to 8 bases, leaving 9 bases not matched to a gene. The CDR3 contains 15 residues. Germline assignment: CDR1 KGHDR and CDR2 SFDVKD.